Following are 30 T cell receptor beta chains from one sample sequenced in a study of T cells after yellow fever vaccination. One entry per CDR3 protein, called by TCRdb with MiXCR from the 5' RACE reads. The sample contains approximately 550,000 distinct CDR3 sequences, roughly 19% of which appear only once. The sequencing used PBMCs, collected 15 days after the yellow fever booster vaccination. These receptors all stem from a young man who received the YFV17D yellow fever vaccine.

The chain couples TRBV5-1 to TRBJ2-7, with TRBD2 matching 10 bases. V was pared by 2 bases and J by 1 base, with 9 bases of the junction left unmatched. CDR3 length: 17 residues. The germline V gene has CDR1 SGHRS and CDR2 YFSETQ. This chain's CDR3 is CASSFLAGDGESYEQYF. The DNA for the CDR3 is TGCGCCAGCAGCTTCCTAGCGGGAGACGGTGAGTCCTACGAGCAGTACTTC.

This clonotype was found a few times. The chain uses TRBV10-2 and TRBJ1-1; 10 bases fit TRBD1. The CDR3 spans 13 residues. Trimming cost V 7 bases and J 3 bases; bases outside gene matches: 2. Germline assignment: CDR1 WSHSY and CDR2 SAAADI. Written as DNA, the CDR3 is TGCGCCAGCAAGGACAGGGGGGACACTGAAGCTTTCTTT. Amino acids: CASKDRGDTEAFF.

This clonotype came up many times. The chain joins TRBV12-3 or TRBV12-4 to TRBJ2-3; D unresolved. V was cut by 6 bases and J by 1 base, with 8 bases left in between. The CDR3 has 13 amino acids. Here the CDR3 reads CASSFRGTDTQYF. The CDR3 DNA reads TGTGCCAGCAGCTTTCGGGGCACAGATACGCAGTATTTT.

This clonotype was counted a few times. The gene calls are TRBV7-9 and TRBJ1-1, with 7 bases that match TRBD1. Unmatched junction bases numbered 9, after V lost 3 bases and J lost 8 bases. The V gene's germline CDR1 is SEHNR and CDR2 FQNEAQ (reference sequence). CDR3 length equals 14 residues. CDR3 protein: CASSFTGASNEAFF. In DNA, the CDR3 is TGTGCCAGCAGCTTTACAGGGGCTTCGAACGAAGCTTTCTTT. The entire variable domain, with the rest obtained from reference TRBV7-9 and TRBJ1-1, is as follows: DTGVSQNPRHKITKRGQNVTFRCDPISEHNRLYWYRQTLGQGPEFLTYFQNEAQLEKSRLLSDRFSAERPKGSFSTLEIQRTEQGDSAMYLCASSFTGASNEAFFGQGTRLTVV.

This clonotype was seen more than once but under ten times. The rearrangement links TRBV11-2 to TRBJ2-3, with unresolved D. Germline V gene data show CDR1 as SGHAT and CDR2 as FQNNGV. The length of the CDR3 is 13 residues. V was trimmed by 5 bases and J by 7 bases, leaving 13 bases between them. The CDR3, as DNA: TGTGCCAGCAGCGCTATCAACGACAATACGCAGTATTTT. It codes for CASSAINDNTQYF.

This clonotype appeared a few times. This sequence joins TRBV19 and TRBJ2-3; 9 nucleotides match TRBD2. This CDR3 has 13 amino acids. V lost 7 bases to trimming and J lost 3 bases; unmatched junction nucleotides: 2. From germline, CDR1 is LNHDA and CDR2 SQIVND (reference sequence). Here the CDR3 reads CASTTSGTDTQYF. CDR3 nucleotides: TGTGCCAGTACCACTAGCGGGACAGATACGCAGTATTTT.

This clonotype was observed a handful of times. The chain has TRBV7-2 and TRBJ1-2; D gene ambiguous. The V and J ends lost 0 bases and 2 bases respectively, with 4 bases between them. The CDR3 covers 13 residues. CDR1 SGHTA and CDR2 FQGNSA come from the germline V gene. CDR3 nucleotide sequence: TGTGCCAGCAGCTTAGCACAGAACTATGGCTACACCTTC. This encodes CASSLAQNYGYTF.

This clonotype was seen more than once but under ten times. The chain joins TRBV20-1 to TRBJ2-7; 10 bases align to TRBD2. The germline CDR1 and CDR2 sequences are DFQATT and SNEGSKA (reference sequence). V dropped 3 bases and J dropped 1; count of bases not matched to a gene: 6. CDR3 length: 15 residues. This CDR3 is CSARRPSGRSYEQYF. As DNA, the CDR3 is TGCAGTGCTAGGCGGCCTAGCGGGAGATCCTACGAGCAGTACTTC.

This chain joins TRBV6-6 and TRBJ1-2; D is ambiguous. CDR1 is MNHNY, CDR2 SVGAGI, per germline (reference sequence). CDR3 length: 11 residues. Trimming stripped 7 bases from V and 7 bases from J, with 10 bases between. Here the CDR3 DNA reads TGTGCCAGCAAGGAAGGTTCTGGCTACACCTTC. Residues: CASKEGSGYTF.

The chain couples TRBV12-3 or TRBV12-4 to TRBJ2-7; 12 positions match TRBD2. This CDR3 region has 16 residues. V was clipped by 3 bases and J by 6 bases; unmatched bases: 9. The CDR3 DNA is TGTGCCAGCAGTTTCTCGACTAGCGGGAGAGGTTCCGAGCAGTACTTC. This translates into CASSFSTSGRGSEQYF.

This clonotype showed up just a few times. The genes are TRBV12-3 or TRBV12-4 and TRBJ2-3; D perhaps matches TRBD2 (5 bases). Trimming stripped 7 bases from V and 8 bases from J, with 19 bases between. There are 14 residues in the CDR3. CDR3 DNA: TGTGCCAGCACCGTTGGACTCGAACCCCCTACGCAGTATTTT. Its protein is CASTVGLEPPTQYF.

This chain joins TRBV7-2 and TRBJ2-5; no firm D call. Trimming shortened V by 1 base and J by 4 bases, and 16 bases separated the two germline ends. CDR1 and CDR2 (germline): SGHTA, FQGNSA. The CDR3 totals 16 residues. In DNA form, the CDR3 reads TGTGCCAGCAGCTTAGTGATCGGGCTAGTAGTAGAGACCCAGTACTTC. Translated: CASSLVIGLVVETQYF. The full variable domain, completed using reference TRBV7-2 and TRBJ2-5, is GAGVSQSPSNKVTEKGKDVELRCDPISGHTALYWYRQSLGQGLEFLIYFQGNSAPDKSGLPSDRFSAERTGGSVSTLTIQRTQQEDSAVYLCASSLVIGLVVETQYFGPGTRLLVL.

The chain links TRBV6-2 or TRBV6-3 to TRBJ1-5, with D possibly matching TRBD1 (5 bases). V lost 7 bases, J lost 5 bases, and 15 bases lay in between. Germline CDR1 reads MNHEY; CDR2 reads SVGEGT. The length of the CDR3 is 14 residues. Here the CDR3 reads CASTPRPGHQPQHF. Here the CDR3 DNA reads TGTGCCAGCACACCCAGACCGGGGCATCAGCCCCAGCATTTT.

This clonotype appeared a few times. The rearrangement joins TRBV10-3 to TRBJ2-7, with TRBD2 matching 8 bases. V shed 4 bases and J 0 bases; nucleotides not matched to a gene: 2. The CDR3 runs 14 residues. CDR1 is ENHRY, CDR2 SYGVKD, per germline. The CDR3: CAISATSDSYEQYF. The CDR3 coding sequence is TGTGCCATCAGTGCGACTAGCGACTCCTACGAGCAGTACTTC.

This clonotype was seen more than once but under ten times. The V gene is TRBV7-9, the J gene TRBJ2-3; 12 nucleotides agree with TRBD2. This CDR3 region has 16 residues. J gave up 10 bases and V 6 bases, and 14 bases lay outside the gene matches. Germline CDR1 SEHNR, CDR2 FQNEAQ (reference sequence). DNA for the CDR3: TGTGCCAGCAGGTACTCCCGACTAGCGGGAGCGACCGCGCAGTATTTT. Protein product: CASRYSRLAGATAQYF.

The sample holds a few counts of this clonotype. In DNA, the CDR3 is TGTGCCAGCGGTCTAGCGTACCCCGGGACCCAGTACTTC. It codes for CASGLAYPGTQYF. The chain recombines TRBV28 with TRBJ2-5, with D perhaps TRBD2 (6 bases). Germline V lookup: CDR1 MDHEN, CDR2 SYDVKM. The CDR3 runs to 13 residues. The V end lost 8 bases, the J end lost 7 bases, and 17 bases lay between the germline ends.

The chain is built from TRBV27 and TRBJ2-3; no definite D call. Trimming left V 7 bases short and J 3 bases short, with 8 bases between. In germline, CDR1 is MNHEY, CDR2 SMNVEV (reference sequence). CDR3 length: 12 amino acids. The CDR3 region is CASIGQTDTQYF. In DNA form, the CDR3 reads TGTGCCAGCATAGGCCAAACAGATACGCAGTATTTT.

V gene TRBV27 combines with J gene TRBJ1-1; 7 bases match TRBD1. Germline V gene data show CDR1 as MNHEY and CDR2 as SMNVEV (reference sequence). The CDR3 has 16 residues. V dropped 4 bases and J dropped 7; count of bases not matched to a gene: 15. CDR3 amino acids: CASSSGTVLPIIEAFF. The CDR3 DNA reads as TGTGCCAGCAGTTCCGGGACAGTCCTCCCCATTATTGAAGCTTTCTTT.

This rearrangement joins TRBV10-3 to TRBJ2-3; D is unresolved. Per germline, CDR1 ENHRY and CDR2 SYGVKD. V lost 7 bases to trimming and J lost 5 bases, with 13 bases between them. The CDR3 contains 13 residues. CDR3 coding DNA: TGTGCCATCACCCCCTCCGAGTTAGATACGCAGTATTTT. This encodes CAITPSELDTQYF.

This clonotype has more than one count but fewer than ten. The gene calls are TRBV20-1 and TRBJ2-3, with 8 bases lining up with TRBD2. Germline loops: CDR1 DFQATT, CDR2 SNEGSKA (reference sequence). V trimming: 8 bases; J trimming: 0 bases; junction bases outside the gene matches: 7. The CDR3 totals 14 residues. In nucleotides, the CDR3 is TGCAGTTTTATAAGCGGGGGTAGCACAGATACGCAGTATTTT. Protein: CSFISGGSTDTQYF.

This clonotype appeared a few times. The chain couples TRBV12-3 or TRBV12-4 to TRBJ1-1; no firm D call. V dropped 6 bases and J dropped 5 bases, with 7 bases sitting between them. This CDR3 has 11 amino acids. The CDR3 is CASRGRTEAFF. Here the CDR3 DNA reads TGTGCCAGCAGGGGTAGGACTGAAGCTTTCTTT.

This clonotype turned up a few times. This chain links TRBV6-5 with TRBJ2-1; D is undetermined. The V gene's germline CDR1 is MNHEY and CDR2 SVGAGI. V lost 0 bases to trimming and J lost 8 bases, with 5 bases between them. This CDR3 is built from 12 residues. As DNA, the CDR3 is TGTGCCAGCAGTTACTCACAACATGAGCAGTTCTTC. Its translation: CASSYSQHEQFF.

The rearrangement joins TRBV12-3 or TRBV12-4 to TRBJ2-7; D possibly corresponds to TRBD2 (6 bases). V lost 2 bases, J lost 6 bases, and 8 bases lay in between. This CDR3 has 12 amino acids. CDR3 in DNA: TGTGCCAGCAGTTTATGGGGAGGCGAGCAGTACTTC. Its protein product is CASSLWGGEQYF.

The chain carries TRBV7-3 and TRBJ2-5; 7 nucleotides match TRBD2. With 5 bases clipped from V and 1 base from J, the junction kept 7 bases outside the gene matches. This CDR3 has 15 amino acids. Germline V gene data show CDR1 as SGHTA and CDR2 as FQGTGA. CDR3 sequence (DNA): TGTGCCAGCAGCCGGGGGAGGGCCGGCCAAGAGACCCAGTACTTC. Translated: CASSRGRAGQETQYF.

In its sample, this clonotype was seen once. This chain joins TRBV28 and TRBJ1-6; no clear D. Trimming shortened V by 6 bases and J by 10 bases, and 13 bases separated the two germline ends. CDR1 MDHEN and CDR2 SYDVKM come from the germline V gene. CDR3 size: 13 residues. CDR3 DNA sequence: TGTGCCAGCAGAACCGGACCCTACTCACCCCTCCACTTT. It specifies CASRTGPYSPLHF.

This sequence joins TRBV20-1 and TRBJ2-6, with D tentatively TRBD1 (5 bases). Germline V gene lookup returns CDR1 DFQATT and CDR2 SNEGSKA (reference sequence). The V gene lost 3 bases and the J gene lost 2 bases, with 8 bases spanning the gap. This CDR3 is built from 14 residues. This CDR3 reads CSASTGTGANVLTF. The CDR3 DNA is TGCAGTGCTAGCACAGGAACTGGGGCCAACGTCCTGACTTTC.

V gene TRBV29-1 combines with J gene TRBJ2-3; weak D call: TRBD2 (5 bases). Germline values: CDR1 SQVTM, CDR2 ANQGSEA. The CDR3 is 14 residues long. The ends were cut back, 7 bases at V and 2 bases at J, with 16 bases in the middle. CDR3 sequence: CSANRGRFTDTQYF. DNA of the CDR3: TGCAGCGCCAACCGAGGGCGGTTCACAGATACGCAGTATTTT.

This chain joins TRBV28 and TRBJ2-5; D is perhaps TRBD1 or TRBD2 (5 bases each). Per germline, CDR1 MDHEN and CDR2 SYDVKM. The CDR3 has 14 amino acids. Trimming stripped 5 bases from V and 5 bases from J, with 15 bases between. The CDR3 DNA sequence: TGTGCCAGCAGTCTACCGGGGACGAGGGAGACCCAGTACTTC. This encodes CASSLPGTRETQYF.

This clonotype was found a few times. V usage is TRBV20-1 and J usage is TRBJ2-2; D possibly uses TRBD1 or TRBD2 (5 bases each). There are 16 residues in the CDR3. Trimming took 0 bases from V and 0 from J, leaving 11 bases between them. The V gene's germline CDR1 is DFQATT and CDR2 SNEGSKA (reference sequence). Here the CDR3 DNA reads TGCAGTGCTAGAGATCGTGGGACGTCGAACACCGGGGAGCTGTTTTTT. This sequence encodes CSARDRGTSNTGELFF.

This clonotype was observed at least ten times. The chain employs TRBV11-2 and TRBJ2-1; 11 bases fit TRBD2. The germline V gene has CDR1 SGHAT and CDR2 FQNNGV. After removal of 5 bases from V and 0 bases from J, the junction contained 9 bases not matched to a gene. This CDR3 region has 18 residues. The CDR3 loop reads CASSLGTSGSSSYNEQFF. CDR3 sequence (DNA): TGTGCCAGCAGCCTTGGGACTAGCGGATCTAGCTCCTACAATGAGCAGTTCTTC.